This T cell receptor beta chain was identified during a study of T-cell reconstitution after alpha-beta-depleted transplantation in children. Germline V gene data show CDR1 as MNHEY and CDR2 as SVGAGI. Trimming left V 2 bases short and J 11 bases short, with 7 bases between. The CDR3 covers 12 residues. Points from the study as a whole: The origin of alpha-beta T cells about two months after transplant was reportedly several hundred expanded graft clones. T-cell counts and diversity at one year post-transplant came mainly from newly produced T cells. Diversity of TCRbeta at day 60 was high in some patients, arising from surviving recipient T cells and thymic progenitors.

This clonotype was seen many times. Its matching antigen is unknown. The TCRbeta library incorporated unique molecular identifiers. TCRdb re-called the PCR reads through MiXCR, storing one row per CDR3 protein. The table lists fewer than 1 million distinct CDR3 sequences, around 15% of them singletons. The sequences come from PBMCs, mostly from graft donor cells, collected 360 days after TCRalphabeta/CD19-depleted stem cell transplant. The chain is built from TRBV6-5 and TRBJ1-6; D not resolved. This receptor was identified in a male patient aged 5 to 17 who had a stem cell transplant for acute lymphoblastic leukemia, so the T cells may come from the graft donor. CDR3 protein: CASSYSKAPLHF. The CDR3 DNA sequence: TGTGCCAGCAGTTACAGTAAGGCACCCCTCCACTTT.